This T cell receptor beta chain emerged from a study of T-cell reconstitution after alpha-beta-depleted transplantation in children. General observations from the study: The main origin of T-cell counts and diversity one year after transplant was newly produced T cells. Reportedly, only several hundred clones from non-depleted graft cells drove alpha-beta T-cell counts at about two months.

Preparation of the TCRbeta library was carried out with unique molecular identifiers. TCRdb fed the PCR reads into MiXCR, producing one record per CDR3 protein. The sample records roughly 82,000 distinct CDR3 sequences, roughly an eighth being singletons. About this clonotype: As yet, its antigen is unknown.

Germline assignment: CDR1 DFQATT and CDR2 SNEGSKA (reference sequence). The CDR3 totals 14 residues. V gave up 6 bases and J gave up 1 base, with 15 bases separating them. This clonotype originated in a male patient aged 2 to 9 who had a stem cell transplant for acute lymphoblastic leukemia, so the T cells may come from the graft donor. Sequenced here: PBMCs, mostly from graft donor cells, sampled 180 days after TCRalphabeta/CD19-depleted stem cell transplant. This chain links TRBV20-1 with TRBJ2-5; D possibly corresponds to TRBD1 (5 bases). CDR3 sequence reads: CSARQLRLQETQYF. The DNA of the CDR3 is TGCAGTGCCCGACAGTTGAGGCTCCAAGAGACCCAGTACTTC.